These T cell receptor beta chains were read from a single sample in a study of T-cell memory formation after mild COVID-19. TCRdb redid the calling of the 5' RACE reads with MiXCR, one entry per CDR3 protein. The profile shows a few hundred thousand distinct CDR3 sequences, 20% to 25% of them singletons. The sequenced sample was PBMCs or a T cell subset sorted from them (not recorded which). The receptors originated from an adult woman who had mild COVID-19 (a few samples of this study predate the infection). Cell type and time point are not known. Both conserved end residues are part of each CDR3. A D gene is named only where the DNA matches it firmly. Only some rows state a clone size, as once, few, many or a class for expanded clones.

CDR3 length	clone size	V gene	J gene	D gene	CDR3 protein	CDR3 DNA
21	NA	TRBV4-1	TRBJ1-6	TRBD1	CASSQDQLGVDRDLLNSPLHF	TGCGCCAGCAGCCAAGATCAGTTAGGTGTGGACAGGGATTTGCTTAATTCACCCCTCCACTTT
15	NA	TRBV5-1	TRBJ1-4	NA	CASRRGQFSNEKLFF	TGCGCCAGCAGACGGGGCCAGTTCAGCAATGAAAAACTGTTTTTT
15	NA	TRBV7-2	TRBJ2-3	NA	CASNPGGTSTDTQYF	TGTGCCAGCAACCCCGGAGGGACTAGCACAGATACGCAGTATTTT
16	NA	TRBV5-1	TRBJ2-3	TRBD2	CASSRRTSGRVDTQYF	TGCGCCAGCAGCCGTCGGACTAGCGGGAGGGTCGATACGCAGTATTTT
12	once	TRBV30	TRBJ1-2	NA	CAWRAETYGYTF	TGTGCCTGGAGAGCAGAAACCTATGGCTACACCTTC
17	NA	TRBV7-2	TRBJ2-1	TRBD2	CASSLPGTSGYYNEQFF	TGTGCCAGCAGCTTACCGGGGACTAGCGGGTACTACAATGAGCAGTTCTTC
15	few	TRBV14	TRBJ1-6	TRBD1	CASSQDGTGGSPLHF	TGTGCCAGCAGCCAGGACGGGACAGGGGGATCACCCCTCCACTTT
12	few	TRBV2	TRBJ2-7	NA	CASVGVFHEQYF	TGTGCCAGCGTCGGGGTATTCCACGAGCAGTACTTC
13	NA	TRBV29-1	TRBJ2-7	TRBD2	CSVVTGGTYEQYF	TGCAGCGTTGTGACGGGAGGAACCTACGAGCAGTACTTC
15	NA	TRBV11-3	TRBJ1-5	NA	CASSSQAPGGQPQHF	TGTGCCAGCAGCTCACAGGCCCCCGGCGGTCAGCCCCAGCATTTT
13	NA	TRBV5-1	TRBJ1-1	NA	CASGGTDNTEAFF	TGCGCCAGCGGTGGGACGGATAACACTGAAGCTTTCTTT
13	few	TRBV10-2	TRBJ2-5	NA	CASSVGEMKTQYF	TGCGCCAGCAGTGTGGGGGAGATGAAGACCCAGTACTTC
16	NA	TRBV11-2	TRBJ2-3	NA	CASSLRWTGSTDTQYF	TGTGCCAGCAGCTTGCGGTGGACTGGCAGCACAGATACGCAGTATTTT
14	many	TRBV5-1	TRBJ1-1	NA	CASSLQGSNTEAFF	TGCGCCAGCAGCTTACAGGGATCTAACACTGAAGCTTTCTTT
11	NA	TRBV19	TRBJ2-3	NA	CASSMLDTQYF	TGTGCCAGTAGTATGCTCGATACGCAGTATTTT
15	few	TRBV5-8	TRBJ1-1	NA	CASSWDTVGRTEAFF	TGTGCCAGCAGCTGGGATACTGTAGGGCGCACTGAAGCTTTCTTT
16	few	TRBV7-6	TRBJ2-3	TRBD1	CASSSGTGEYTDTQYF	TGTGCCAGCAGCTCCGGGACAGGGGAGTATACAGATACGCAGTATTTT
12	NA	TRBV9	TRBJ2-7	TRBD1	CASSGTGGEQYF	TGTGCCAGCAGCGGTACAGGGGGCGAGCAGTACTTC
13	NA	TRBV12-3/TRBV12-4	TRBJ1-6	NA	CASSLQAYSPLHF	TGTGCCAGCAGTTTGCAGGCATATTCACCCCTCCACTTT
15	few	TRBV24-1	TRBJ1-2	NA	CATSDPTEDNYGYTF	TGTGCCACCAGTGACCCGACGGAGGATAACTATGGCTACACCTTC
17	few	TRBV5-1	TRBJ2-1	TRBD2	CASSQPVAGDSYNEQFF	TGCGCCAGCAGCCAGCCCGTAGCGGGAGACTCCTACAATGAGCAGTTCTTC
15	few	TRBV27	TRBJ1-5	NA	CASSPGQYSNQPQHF	TGTGCCAGCAGTCCAGGACAGTATAGCAATCAGCCCCAGCATTTT
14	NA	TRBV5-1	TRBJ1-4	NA	CASSLTGNSEKLFF	TGCGCCAGCAGCTTGACAGGGAACTCTGAAAAACTGTTTTTT
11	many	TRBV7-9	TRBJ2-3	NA	CASSFPDTQYF	TGTGCCAGCAGCTTTCCAGATACGCAGTATTTT
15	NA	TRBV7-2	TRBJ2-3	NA	CASSFTGSRPDTQYF	TGTGCCAGCAGCTTTACGGGATCAAGGCCTGATACGCAGTATTTT
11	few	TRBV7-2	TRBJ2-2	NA	CASSPAGELFF	TGTGCCAGCAGCCCGGCTGGGGAGCTGTTTTTT
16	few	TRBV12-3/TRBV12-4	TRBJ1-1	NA	CASSPPYRLLNTEAFF	TGTGCCAGCAGCCCACCTTACAGGCTATTAAACACTGAAGCTTTCTTT
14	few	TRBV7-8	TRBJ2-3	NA	CASSLQKQSDTQYF	TGTGCCAGCAGCTTACAGAAGCAATCCGATACGCAGTATTTT